This TCR beta chain was recovered during a study of blood T cell repertoires in COVID-19. Study in general: PBMCs, B-cell-depleted T cells, or T cells were the source of the cDNA or gDNA that made up the material.

Under the authors' procedure: Quantification of nucleated cells was approximated via reference gene primer amplification. TCRdb's copy holds only in-frame clones and misses some; the assay was immunoSEQ multiplex PCR. The DNA gave D and trimming, while V, J and clone size come from that table. Of roughly 200,000 clones listed, roughly 84% are singletons. The clonotype comes from a man in his forties or fifties with active or convalescent COVID-19. The sequenced material came from peripheral blood.

This CDR3 is CASSLGLAASYEQYF. CDR3 DNA sequence: TGTGCCAGCAGCTTGGGGCTAGCGGCCTCCTACGAGCAGTACTTC. This sequence joins TRBV5-6 and TRBJ2-7; TRBD2 agrees at 7 bases. This CDR3 region has 15 residues. With V trimmed by 0 bases and J by 0 bases, 3 bases remained unmatched. Germline V CDR1 and CDR2: SGHDT, YYEEEE.